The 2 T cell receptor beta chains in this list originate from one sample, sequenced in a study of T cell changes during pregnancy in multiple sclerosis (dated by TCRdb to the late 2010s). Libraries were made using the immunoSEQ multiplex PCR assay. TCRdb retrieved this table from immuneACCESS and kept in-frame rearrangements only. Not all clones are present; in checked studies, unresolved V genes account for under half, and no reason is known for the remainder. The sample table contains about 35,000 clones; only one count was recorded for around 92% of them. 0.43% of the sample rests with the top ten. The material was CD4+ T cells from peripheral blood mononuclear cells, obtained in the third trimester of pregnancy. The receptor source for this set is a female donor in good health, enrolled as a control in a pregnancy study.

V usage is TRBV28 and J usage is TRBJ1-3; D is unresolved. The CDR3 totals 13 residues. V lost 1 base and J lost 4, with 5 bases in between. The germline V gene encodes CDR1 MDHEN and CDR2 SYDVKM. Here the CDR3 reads CASSLFRGNTIYF. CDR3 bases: TGTGCCAGCAGTTTATTTCGGGGAAACACCATATATTTT.

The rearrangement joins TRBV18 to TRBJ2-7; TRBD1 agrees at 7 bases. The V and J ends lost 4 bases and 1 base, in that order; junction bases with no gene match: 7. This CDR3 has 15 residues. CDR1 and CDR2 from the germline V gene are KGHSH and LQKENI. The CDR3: CASSLSGTASYEQYF. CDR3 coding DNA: TGTGCCAGCTCACTCTCCGGGACAGCGTCCTACGAGCAGTACTTC.